The T cell receptor beta chain described here comes from a study of beta chain features in type 1 diabetes. Study-wide context: Patients did not differ from healthy donors in age, gender or cell yield.

Only one heparinised blood draw was taken per donor, and its volume averaged around 110 mL. Naive, central memory, regulatory and stem cell-like memory cells within the CD4+ compartment were sorted using CD45RO/CCR7/CD25/CD127/CD95/CD27. Findings and caveats of the study: Type 1 diabetes patients had TCRB CDR3s that were shorter (moderately but significantly so) in all four CD4+ subsets.

Comments on this clone: What it binds is not known.

The study reverse transcribed the entire isolated RNA, so it sequenced expressed TCRB transcripts. Profiled with immunoSEQ multiplex PCR; TCRdb holds only in-frame clones, not every one. This sample has under 450,000 clones; more than 11% occur once, and the top ten carry approximately 0.038%. The sequencing input was naive CD4+ T cells from blood. The TCR originated in a man under 40 in good health.

The CDR3 DNA reads as TGTGCCAGCAGCCAAGGTGGGGGAGAGACCCAGTACTTC. Translation: CASSQGGGETQYF. This chain uses TRBV4-2 with TRBJ2-5; D is possibly TRBD1 or TRBD2 (5 bases each). This CDR3 is built from 13 residues. Looked up from germline, CDR1 is LGHNA and CDR2 is YNFKEQ. The V end lost 1 base, the J end lost 4 bases, and 7 bases lay between the germline ends.